The clone carrying this TCR beta chain was observed many times. Its antigen remains unknown. The authors' processing: Using the CDR3 differences seen across clinicopathological groups, the authors built a distant-metastasis classifier for papillary thyroid cancer, which was meant to discriminate distant-metastatic patients. TCRdb reanalyzed the PCR reads with MiXCR. The V and J calls and clone size are TCRdb's, not the authors'. The sample lists some 21,000 clones, 28% occurring once. Thyroid surgery took place with no prior treatment in any patient. The data are from a study of metastatic and nonmetastatic thyroid tumors. Study-wide context: Blood and tumor or nodule tissue repertoires from malignant and benign thyroid patients were compared. Study findings and constraints: Compared with benign nodules, malignant thyroid tumors were reported to have significantly higher TCR beta diversity in both blood and tumor.

Sample: tumor tissue. The source of this sequence is a male donor with papillary thyroid cancer or a benign thyroid nodule (not recorded which). Some clones in this sample may be carry-over from other donors' samples.

CDR3 sequence reads: CSVDLGAHEQYF. The CDR3, as DNA: TGCAGCGTTGATCTAGGGGCCCACGAGCAGTACTTC. V and J are TRBV29-1 and TRBJ2-7, with a weak D call TRBD1 (5 bases). The V end lost 3 bases, the J end lost 5 bases, and 11 bases lay between the germline ends. This CDR3 is 12 amino acids long. The germline V gene encodes CDR1 SQVTM and CDR2 ANQGSEA.